This TCR beta chain was identified in a study of breast tumors, draining lymph nodes, adjacent tissues. TCRdb called the multiplex PCR reads again in MiXCR, with one record for every CDR3 protein. Among under 250,000 distinct CDR3 sequences listed, approximately 29% were seen once. As for this clonotype: The junction departs from germline at one end; a sequencing error may be responsible.

Samples came from axillary lymph nodes draining the breast cancer. Germline CDR1 reads SGHVS; CDR2 reads FQNEAQ. CDR3 length: 14 amino acids. The chain recombines TRBV7-8 with TRBJ2-5; D is ambiguous. The receptor was derived from a female donor with breast cancer. Some clones in this sample may be carry-over from other donors' samples. Source material: axillary lymph node tissue. The CDR3 DNA reads as TGCGCCAGCAGCCATTCCCCTCCCCCGGGTGACCAGTACTTC. This encodes CASSHSPPPGDQYF.